The present T cell receptor beta chain was sequenced within a study of T cells in Graves' hyperthyroidism and ophthalmopathy. Turning to the study itself: Initial diagnosis, before any treatment, was when peripheral blood was collected.

Study-level points and caveats: Blood also carried most thyroid clonotypes expanded above 0.001.

Ophthalmopathy patients had Clinical Activity Score at least 3, NOSPECS grade at least 4, duration under 3 months. The source material, RNA transcripts, was used to amplify TCR beta CDR3 regions. An initial round of RT-PCR targeting the TCR CDR3 relied on the HTBI primer set. TCRdb reanalysed the multiplex PCR reads using MiXCR and keeps one entry per CDR3 protein. The repertoire holds 500,000 to 650,000 distinct CDR3 sequences, with nearly 20% as singletons. The ends were cut back, 7 bases at V and 2 bases at J, with 14 bases in the middle. The germline V gene encodes CDR1 MNHEY and CDR2 SMNVEV (reference sequence). The CDR3 has 14 residues. For this clonotype: Its antigen is not identified.

Sample: blood. The sequence was collected from a man aged 35 to 55 with Graves' ophthalmopathy. The chain has TRBV27 and TRBJ2-5; TRBD1 is a possible D gene (5 bases). The CDR3 DNA sequence: TGTGCCAGCAAGGCAGGGTCGAAACAAGAGACCCAGTACTTC. As protein: CASKAGSKQETQYF.